These 16 T cell receptor beta chains were sequenced from one sample in a study of T cell repertoires in cytomegalovirus infection. These receptors lack a known antigen. TCRdb analysed the reads with MiXCR anew, one entry per CDR3 protein. The sample has some 590,000 distinct CDR3 sequences, under 45% seen once. The source material was cultured PBMCs, sampled from culture after CMV antigen stimulation. Receptors were obtained from a human donor in good health (CMV status not recorded). Some clones in this sample may be carry-over from other donors' samples.

This clonotype was counted at least ten times. V usage is TRBV7-2 and J usage is TRBJ2-6; D remains ambiguous. The germline V and J ends were trimmed by 5 bases and 2 bases, with 10 bases remaining between them. This CDR3 comprises 15 residues. Germline values: CDR1 SGHTA, CDR2 FQGNSA. CDR3 sequence reads: CASSPSSAGANVLTF. The CDR3 region has the DNA TGTGCCAGCAGCCCCTCCTCCGCTGGGGCCAACGTCCTGACTTTC.

A note on this clonotype: The germline gene is not matched at one end of the junction; a read error may be the cause. The chain joins TRBV4-1 to TRBJ2-7; D is perhaps TRBD2 (6 bases). The length of the CDR3 is 15 residues. Per the germline V gene, CDR1 is MGHRA and CDR2 is YSYEKL. The CDR3 here is CASSHAAGSSYEQYF. In nucleotides, the CDR3 is TGTGCCAGCAGCCACGCCGCGGGGAGCTCCTACGAGCAGTACTTC.

In DNA, the CDR3 is TGTGCCAGCAGCTACGGGACAGGGGTAGGAGAAAAACTGTTTTTT. As protein: CASSYGTGVGEKLFF. The chain has TRBV3-1 and TRBJ1-4; 10 positions agree with TRBD1. Germline V gene data show CDR1 as LGHDT and CDR2 as YNNKEL (reference sequence). The CDR3 contains 15 residues. V lost 5 bases to trimming and J lost 8 bases; unmatched junction nucleotides: 8.

In its sample, this clonotype was seen a few times. The chain uses TRBV7-2 and TRBJ2-4; D not certain. Trimming pared 2 bases from V and 5 bases from J, leaving 10 bases between. This CDR3 is built from 14 residues. Germline assignment: CDR1 SGHTA and CDR2 FQGNSA. The CDR3 here is CASSLMIGENIQYF. CDR3 nucleotide sequence: TGTGCCAGCAGCTTAATGATTGGGGAAAACATTCAGTACTTC.

The chain recombines TRBV7-6 with TRBJ2-7; D is perhaps TRBD1 or TRBD2 (5 bases each). Germline-derived CDR1 and CDR2 are SGHVS and FNYEAQ. Trimming cost V 5 bases and J 4 bases, with 24 bases left between them. This CDR3 comprises 17 residues. CDR3 sequence: CASSPGLGLERLYEQYF. CDR3 coding DNA: TGTGCCAGCAGCCCGGGGCTAGGGTTGGAGCGTTTATACGAGCAGTACTTC.

This CDR3 reads CASSQVRLAGNRQETQYF. CDR3 bases: TGTGCCAGCAGCCAAGTGAGACTAGCGGGAAACCGCCAAGAGACCCAGTACTTC. This rearrangement joins TRBV3-1 to TRBJ2-5; 11 nucleotides agree with TRBD2. Germline assignment: CDR1 LGHDT and CDR2 YNNKEL (reference sequence). CDR3 size: 18 residues. The V segment lost 1 base and the J segment 1 base; nucleotides outside the gene matches: 8.

This clonotype showed up just a few times. The chain employs TRBV7-6 and TRBJ2-1; D is undetermined. Deletions cut 6 bases from V and 5 bases from J, with 11 bases between. CDR3 length equals 13 residues. The germline CDR1 and CDR2 sequences are SGHVS and FNYEAQ. In DNA, the CDR3 is TGTGCCAGCAGTCCATCCTTCGACAATGAGCAGTTCTTC. It is translated as CASSPSFDNEQFF.

V gene TRBV6-5 combines with J gene TRBJ1-5; 10 bases are a match to TRBD1. V was pared by 5 bases and J by 4 bases, with 8 bases of the junction left unmatched. The CDR3 runs 16 residues. The germline CDR1 and CDR2 sequences are MNHEY and SVGAGI. The CDR3 DNA follows: TGTGCCAGCAGTCTCCGCTGGGACAGGGGAAATCAGCCCCAGCATTTT. As protein: CASSLRWDRGNQPQHF.

This clonotype was seen just once. The chain employs TRBV6-2 or TRBV6-3 and TRBJ2-3, with TRBD1 matching 10 bases. Germline CDR1 and CDR2: MNHEY and SVGEGT. This CDR3 comprises 16 residues. V gave up 5 bases and J gave up 5 bases; unmatched junction bases: 10. The CDR3 protein is CASSTRTGGRKDTQYF. CDR3 sequence (DNA): TGTGCCAGCAGTACCCGGACAGGGGGTAGAAAAGATACGCAGTATTTT.

The table lists this clonotype with a few counts. This rearrangement joins TRBV5-6 to TRBJ2-7; a weak D match, TRBD2 (5 bases). The CDR3 sequence is 15 residues long. V was clipped by 0 bases and J by 2 bases, with 12 bases between them. Germline-derived CDR1 and CDR2 are SGHDT and YYEEEE. In nucleotides, the CDR3 is TGTGCCAGCAGCTTGGGACCCGACGGGGCCTACGAGCAGTACTTC. Protein: CASSLGPDGAYEQYF.

The chain has TRBV28 and TRBJ1-3; maybe TRBD1 (6 bases). V lost 3 bases to trimming and J lost 4 bases, with 13 bases between them. This CDR3 spans 15 amino acids. In germline, CDR1 is MDHEN, CDR2 SYDVKM. CDR3 region: CASSLQGRFGNTIYF. The CDR3 nucleotides are TGTGCCAGCAGTTTGCAGGGGCGATTCGGAAACACCATATATTTT.

This clonotype was seen just once. J is TRBJ2-7 and V is TRBV10-3; 9 bases match TRBD2. CDR3 length: 16 residues. Looked up from germline, CDR1 is ENHRY and CDR2 is SYGVKD. V dropped 3 bases and J dropped 4; count of bases not matched to a gene: 10. The CDR3 loop reads CAISDPGRGGSYEQYF. CDR3 coding DNA: TGTGCCATCAGTGATCCGGGGCGGGGGGGGTCTTACGAGCAGTACTTC.

The J gene is TRBJ1-4, the V gene TRBV7-2; maybe TRBD1 (6 bases). Germline loops: CDR1 SGHTA, CDR2 FQGNSA. V was pared by 5 bases and J by 8 bases, with 18 bases between. The CDR3 has 15 amino acids. CDR3 amino acids: CASSPGVGAWEKLFF. The CDR3 coding sequence is TGTGCCAGCAGCCCCGGGGTGGGGGCTTGGGAAAAACTGTTTTTT.

The chain carries TRBV4-3 and TRBJ1-1, with D unclear. V was trimmed by 2 bases and J by 0 bases, leaving 7 bases between them. Germline CDR1 reads LGHNA; CDR2 reads YSLEER. The CDR3 sequence is 14 residues long. The DNA of the CDR3 is TGCGCCAGCAGCCAAAGGGCATTGAACACTGAAGCTTTCTTT. Protein product: CASSQRALNTEAFF.

Here the CDR3 DNA reads TGTGCCAGCAGCTTCACGGGAGGACGGGAGCTGTTTTTT. Translation: CASSFTGGRELFF. The chain combines TRBV5-4 with TRBJ2-2; 7 bases fit TRBD2. Germline V gene sequence: CDR1 SGHNT, CDR2 YYREEE (reference sequence). CDR3 length equals 13 residues. Germline trimming cut 2 bases from V and 9 bases from J; bases unmatched to any gene: 4.

The chain has TRBV27 and TRBJ2-7, with D perhaps matching TRBD2 (5 bases). The CDR3 contains 13 residues. Germline lookup yields CDR1 MNHEY and CDR2 SMNVEV (reference sequence). Trimming left V 0 bases short and J 3 bases short, with 6 bases between. DNA of the CDR3: TGTGCCAGCAGTTTATCTAGCGACTACGAGCAGTACTTC. Translated, it gives CASSLSSDYEQYF.